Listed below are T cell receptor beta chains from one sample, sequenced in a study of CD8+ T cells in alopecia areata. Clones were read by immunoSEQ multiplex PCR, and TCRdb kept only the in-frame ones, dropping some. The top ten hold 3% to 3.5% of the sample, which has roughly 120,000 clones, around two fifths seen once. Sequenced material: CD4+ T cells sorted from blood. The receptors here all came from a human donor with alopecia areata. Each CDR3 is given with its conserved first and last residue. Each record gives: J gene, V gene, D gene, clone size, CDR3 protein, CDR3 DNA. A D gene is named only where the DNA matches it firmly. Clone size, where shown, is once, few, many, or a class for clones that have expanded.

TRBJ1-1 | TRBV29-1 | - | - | CSVEFGGAEAFF | TGCAGCGTTGAGTTCGGAGGAGCCGAAGCTTTCTTT
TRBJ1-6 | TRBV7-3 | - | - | CASSSGGPLHF | TGTGCCAGCAGCTCCGGTGGGCCCCTCCACTTT
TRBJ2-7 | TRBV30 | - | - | CAWSVGGASDEQYF | TGTGCCTGGAGTGTAGGAGGGGCGAGTGACGAGCAGTACTTC
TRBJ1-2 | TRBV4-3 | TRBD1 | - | CASSHRGDYGYTF | TGCGCCAGCAGCCACAGGGGGGACTATGGCTACACCTTC
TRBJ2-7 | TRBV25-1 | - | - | CASSEGRGYEQYF | TGTGCCAGCAGTGAAGGAAGAGGCTACGAGCAGTACTTC
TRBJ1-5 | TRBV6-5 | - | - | CASSLQANNQPQHF | TGTGCCAGCAGTCTCCAGGCTAACAATCAGCCCCAGCATTTT
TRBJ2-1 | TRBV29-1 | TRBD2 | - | CSVAWGLAVMSGGNEQFF | TGCAGCGTTGCCTGGGGGCTAGCGGTGATGAGCGGGGGTAATGAGCAGTTCTTC
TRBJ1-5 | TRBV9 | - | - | CASSVEPSNQPQHF | TGTGCCAGCAGCGTAGAGCCTAGCAATCAGCCCCAGCATTTT
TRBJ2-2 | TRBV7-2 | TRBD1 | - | CAIRGPSNTGELFF | TGTGCCATCAGGGGGCCTTCGAACACCGGGGAGCTGTTTTTT
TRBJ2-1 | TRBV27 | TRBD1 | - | CASQTDRVGNEQFF | TGTGCCAGCCAAACCGACAGGGTCGGCAATGAGCAGTTCTTC
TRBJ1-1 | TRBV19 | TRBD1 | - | CASSRDRVNTEAFF | TGTGCCAGTAGTCGGGACAGGGTGAACACTGAAGCTTTCTTT
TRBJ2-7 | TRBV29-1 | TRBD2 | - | CSVEDLAGGPLYEQYF | TGCAGCGTTGAAGATCTGGCGGGGGGTCCACTCTACGAGCAGTACTTC
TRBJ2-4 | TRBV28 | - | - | CASSLSGLSDIQYF | TGTGCCAGCAGTTTGTCGGGGCTTAGCGACATTCAGTACTTC
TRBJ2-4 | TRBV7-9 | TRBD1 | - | CASSDPQGVAKNIQYF | TGTGCCAGCAGCGATCCGCAGGGGGTAGCCAAAAACATTCAGTACTTC
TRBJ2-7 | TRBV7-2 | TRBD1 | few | CASSLYRDRGAYEQYF | TGTGCCAGCAGCCTTTACCGGGACAGGGGAGCCTACGAGCAGTACTTC
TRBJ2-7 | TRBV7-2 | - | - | CASSLYIGEQYF | TGTGCCAGCAGCCTATACATCGGCGAGCAGTACTTC
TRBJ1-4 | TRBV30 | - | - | CAWAIGQKLFF | TGTGCCTGGGCGATAGGTCAAAAACTGTTTTTT
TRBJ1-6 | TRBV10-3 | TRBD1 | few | CAARAGTGPNPLHF | TGTGCCGCGAGAGCCGGGACAGGTCCGAATCCCCTCCACTTT
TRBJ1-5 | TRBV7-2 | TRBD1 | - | CASSFDRGRYQPQHF | TGTGCCAGCAGCTTTGACAGGGGCCGCTATCAGCCCCAGCATTTT
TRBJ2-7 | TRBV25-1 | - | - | CASSVTASYEQYF | TGTGCCAGCAGTGTAACGGCCTCCTACGAGCAGTACTTC
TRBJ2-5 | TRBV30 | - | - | CAWSVTLPPQETQYF | TGTGCCTGGAGTGTCACTCTTCCACCCCAAGAGACCCAGTACTTC
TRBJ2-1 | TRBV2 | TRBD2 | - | CASRRLAGGNEQFF | TGTGCCAGCAGGAGACTAGCGGGAGGGAATGAGCAGTTCTTC
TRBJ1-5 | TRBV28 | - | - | CASEAQPQHF | TGTGCCAGCGAGGCTCAGCCCCAGCATTTT
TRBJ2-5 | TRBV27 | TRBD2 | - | CASSLTSGKETQYF | TGTGCCAGCAGTTTGACTAGCGGGAAGGAGACCCAGTACTTC
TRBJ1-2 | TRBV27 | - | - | CASSSQGAYGYTF | TGTGCCAGCAGTTCACAGGGTGCCTATGGCTACACCTTC
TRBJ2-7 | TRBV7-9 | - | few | CASRPGQKSHEQYF | TGTGCCAGCAGACCGGGGCAGAAGTCCCACGAGCAGTACTTC
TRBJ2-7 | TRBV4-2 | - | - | CASSPQSFYEQYF | TGTGCCAGCAGCCCGCAGTCCTTCTACGAGCAGTACTTC
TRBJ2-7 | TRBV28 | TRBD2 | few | CASRPTSGGAYEQYF | TGTGCCAGCAGGCCCACTAGCGGGGGGGCCTACGAGCAGTACTTC
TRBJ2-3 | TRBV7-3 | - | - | CASSLTVKGDTQYF | TGTGCCAGCAGCTTAACGGTTAAGGGTGATACGCAGTATTTT
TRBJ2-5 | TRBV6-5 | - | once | CASRGAEETQYF | TGTGCCAGCAGGGGGGCTGAAGAGACCCAGTACTTC
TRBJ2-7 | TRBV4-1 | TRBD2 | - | CASSQGSGRPPYEQYF | TGCGCCAGCAGCCAAGGTAGCGGGAGGCCTCCCTACGAGCAGTACTTC
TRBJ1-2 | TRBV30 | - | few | CAWSRQTQGYTF | TGTGCCTGGAGTAGGCAAACTCAGGGCTACACCTTC
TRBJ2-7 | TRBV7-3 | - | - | CATRASSYEQYF | TGTGCCACCCGGGCAAGTTCCTACGAGCAGTACTTC
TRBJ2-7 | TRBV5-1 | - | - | CASSLVAGLNSYEQYF | TGCGCCAGCAGCTTAGTTGCAGGGCTGAACTCCTACGAGCAGTACTTC
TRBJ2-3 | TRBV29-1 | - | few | CSVDRTTDTQYF | TGCAGCGTTGACAGGACCACAGATACGCAGTATTTT
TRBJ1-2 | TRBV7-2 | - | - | CASNENYGYTF | TGTGCCAGCAACGAGAATTATGGCTACACCTTC
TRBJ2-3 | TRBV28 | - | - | CASSFNPRDTQYF | TGTGCCAGCAGTTTCAACCCCAGGGATACGCAGTATTTT
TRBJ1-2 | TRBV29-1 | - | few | CSVDIGLGYTF | TGCAGCGTTGACATAGGGTTAGGCTACACCTTC
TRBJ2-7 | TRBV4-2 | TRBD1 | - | CASSQYGTEYEQYF | TGTGCCAGCAGCCAGTACGGGACAGAGTACGAGCAGTACTTC
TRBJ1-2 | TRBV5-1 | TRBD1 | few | CASSTGQADYGYTF | TGCGCCAGCAGCACCGGACAGGCGGACTATGGCTACACCTTC
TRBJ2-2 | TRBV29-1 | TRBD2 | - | CSVGLAGGNTGELFF | TGCAGCGTTGGGCTAGCGGGGGGGAACACCGGGGAGCTGTTTTTT
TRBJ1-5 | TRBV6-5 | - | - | CASSYGQYSNQPQHF | TGTGCCAGCAGTTACGGGCAGTATAGCAATCAGCCCCAGCATTTT
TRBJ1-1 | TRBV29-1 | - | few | CSVDENRAGISFF | TGCAGCGTTGACGAAAACAGGGCGGGGATTTCTTTCTTT
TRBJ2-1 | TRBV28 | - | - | CASSLLGWEQFF | TGTGCCAGCAGCCTACTTGGTTGGGAGCAGTTCTTC
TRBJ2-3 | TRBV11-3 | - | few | CASSAEGRGTDTQYF | TGTGCCAGCAGCGCAGAGGGGCGAGGGACAGATACGCAGTATTTT
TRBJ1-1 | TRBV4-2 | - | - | CASSREGQGGSEAFF | TGTGCCAGCAGCCGTGAGGGGCAGGGCGGCTCTGAAGCTTTCTTT
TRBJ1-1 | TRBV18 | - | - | CASSPRGQNTEAFF | TGTGCCAGCTCACCCCGCGGACAGAACACTGAAGCTTTCTTT
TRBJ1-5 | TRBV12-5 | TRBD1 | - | CASGLSRDRARSNQPQHF | TGTGCTAGTGGTTTGTCCCGGGACAGGGCACGAAGCAATCAGCCCCAGCATTTT
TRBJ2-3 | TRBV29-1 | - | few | CSVSRAGSTDTQYF | TGCAGCGTTTCCCGGGCGGGGAGCACAGATACGCAGTATTTT
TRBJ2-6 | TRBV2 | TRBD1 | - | CASIGTGGAGANVLTF | TGTGCCAGCATCGGGACAGGGGGAGCTGGGGCCAACGTCCTGACTTTC
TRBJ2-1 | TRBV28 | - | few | CASSSLVGSYNEQFF | TGTGCCAGCAGTTCTCTGGTCGGCTCTTACAATGAGCAGTTCTTC
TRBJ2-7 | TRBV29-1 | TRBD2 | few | CSVRASGRAGEQYF | TGCAGCGTTCGGGCGAGCGGGAGGGCCGGAGAGCAGTACTTC
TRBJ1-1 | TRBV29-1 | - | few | CSVVENTEAFF | TGCAGCGTTGTGGAGAACACTGAAGCTTTCTTT